This T cell receptor (beta chain) was sequenced during a study of cytomegalovirus exposure and HLA in healthy donors. Study in general: Researchers found that approximately 80% of about 400 genotyped donors fell within the Caucasian-associated ancestry cluster.

Study observations and caveats: The majority of TCR sequences were rare, yet some public TCRs appeared in many donors. Accurate predictions that matched the HLA-A and HLA-B alleles of most subjects were reportedly made from TCR beta sequences.

The germline V gene encodes CDR1 SGHAT and CDR2 FQNNGV. Trimming cost V 0 bases and J 6 bases, with 5 bases left between them. The CDR3 has 13 residues. The primer mix had 60 Vbeta and 13 Jbeta primers. Assay: immunoSEQ multiplex PCR; the TCRdb copy retains only in-frame clones and omits some. The data contain 150,000 to 200,000 clones, roughly 82% of them singletons. Regarding this clone: Antigen unknown.

The sequencing sample was made of PBMCs. The gene calls are TRBV11-2 and TRBJ2-2; D perhaps matches TRBD2 (5 bases). This TCR was sampled from a girl between 5 and 17 years old in good health and CMV-seropositive. CDR3: CASSLEGAGELFF. The CDR3 bases are TGTGCCAGCAGCTTAGAGGGAGCCGGGGAGCTGTTTTTT.